The T cell receptor beta chain under discussion was sequenced for a study of Ad26.COV2.S vaccination and SARS-CoV-2 variants. The CDR3 is 16 amino acids. Between the trimmed V and J ends, which lost 6 bases and 4 bases, there was a span of 21 bases. Germline-derived CDR1 and CDR2 are MGHDK and SYGVNS. A word on this clone: Its matching antigen is unknown.

Notes on the study in general: Spike-specific CD8+ and CD4+ T cell responses reportedly showed substantial breadth after vaccination.

Some clones are missing from TCRdb's copy, which holds only in-frame ones; the method was immunoSEQ multiplex PCR. The table lists around 340,000 clones, 88% of them singletons. Noted treatment: roughly 19 received Ad26.COV2.S at low or high dose, single or two shots; a few received placebo; per-sample allocation not given. The investigators took samples on day 63 after the first vaccine or placebo injection. Within Boston, the person who donated was an adult of 18-55 years. Here the sequenced sample was peripheral blood, taken in a trial of Ad26.COV2.S vaccine versus placebo. This TCR came from a person between 18 and 65 years old who received the Ad26.COV2.S COVID-19 vaccine or a placebo. V and J are TRBV25-1 and TRBJ1-1; a possible D gene is TRBD1 (6 bases). For the CDR3, the DNA is TGTGCCAGCAGCCCAACCCCCGGGGGGCGAGGCACTGAAGCTTTCTTT. This sequence encodes CASSPTPGGRGTEAFF.